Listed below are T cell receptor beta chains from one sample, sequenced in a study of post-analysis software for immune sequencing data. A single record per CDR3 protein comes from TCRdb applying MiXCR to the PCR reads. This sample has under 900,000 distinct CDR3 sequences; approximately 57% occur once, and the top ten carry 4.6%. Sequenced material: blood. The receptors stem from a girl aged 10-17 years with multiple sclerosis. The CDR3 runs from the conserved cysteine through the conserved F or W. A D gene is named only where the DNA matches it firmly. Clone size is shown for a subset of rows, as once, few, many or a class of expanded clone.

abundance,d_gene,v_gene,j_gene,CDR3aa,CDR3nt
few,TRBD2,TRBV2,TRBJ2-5,CASSERESPQETQYF,TGTGCCAGCAGTGAGCGGGAGTCGCCACAAGAGACCCAGTACTTC
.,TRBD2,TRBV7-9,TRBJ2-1,CASSLEGLAANEQFF,TGTGCCAGCAGCTTAGAGGGACTAGCGGCCAATGAGCAGTTCTTC
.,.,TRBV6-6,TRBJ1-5,CASSHLGVHSNQPQHF,TGTGCCAGCAGTCACCTAGGGGTACATAGCAATCAGCCCCAGCATTTT
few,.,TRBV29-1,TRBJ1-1,CSVVKGLRTEAFF,TGCAGCGTTGTTAAGGGGCTAAGAACTGAAGCTTTCTTT
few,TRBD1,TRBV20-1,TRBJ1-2,CSADDRDRGLGYGYTF,TGCAGTGCTGACGACCGGGACAGGGGGTTGGGCTATGGCTACACCTTC
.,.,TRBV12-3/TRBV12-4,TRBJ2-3,CATGNLNTDTQYF,TGTGCCACCGGGAATCTAAACACAGATACGCAGTATTTT
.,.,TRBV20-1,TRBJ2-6,CSAVSQGNSGANVLTF,TGCAGTGCCGTCTCCCAGGGAAACTCTGGGGCCAACGTCCTGACTTTC
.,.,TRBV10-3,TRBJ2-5,CAISEDLGETQYF,TGTGCCATCAGTGAGGATCTAGGGGAGACCCAGTACTTC
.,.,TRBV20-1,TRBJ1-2,CSARIVGSDGYTF,TGCAGTGCTAGAATTGTGGGGTCTGATGGCTACACCTTC
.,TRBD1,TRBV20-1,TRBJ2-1,CSARPKTGPSSYNEQFF,TGCAGTGCTAGACCGAAGACAGGGCCAAGCTCCTACAATGAGCAGTTCTTC
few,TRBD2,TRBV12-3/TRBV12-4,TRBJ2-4,CASRLAGGGNEQYF,TGTGCCAGCAGACTAGCGGGGGGAGGGAATGAGCAGTACTTC
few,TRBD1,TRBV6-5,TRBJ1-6,CASSTGTGARGSPLHF,TGTGCCAGCAGTACCGGGACAGGGGCCCGCGGTTCACCCCTCCACTTT
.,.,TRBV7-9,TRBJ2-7,CASSPGKGASDEQYF,TGTGCCAGCAGCCCCGGGAAAGGGGCGAGCGACGAGCAGTACTTC
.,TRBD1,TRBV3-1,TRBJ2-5,CASSQVRGTAETQYF,TGTGCCAGCAGCCAAGTTCGAGGGACAGCAGAGACCCAGTACTTC
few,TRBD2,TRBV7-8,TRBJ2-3,CASRFQAGGSDTQYF,TGTGCCAGCAGGTTTCAGGCGGGAGGCTCAGATACGCAGTATTTT
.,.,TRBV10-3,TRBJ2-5,CAISDSLGVQETQYF,TGTGCCATCAGTGATTCCTTGGGGGTCCAAGAGACCCAGTACTTC
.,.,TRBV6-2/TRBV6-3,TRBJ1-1,CASSHFDRQAGHTEAFF,TGTGCCAGCAGTCATTTCGATAGACAAGCTGGGCACACTGAAGCTTTCTTT
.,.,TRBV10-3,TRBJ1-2,CAISSTGGEGYTF,TGTGCCATCAGTAGCACCGGCGGGGAAGGCTACACCTTC
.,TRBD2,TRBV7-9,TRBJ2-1,CASSLTSGEQFF,TGTGCCAGCAGCTTGACTAGCGGAGAGCAGTTCTTC
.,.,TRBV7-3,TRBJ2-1,CASSAIGESTYNEQFF,TGTGCCAGCAGCGCCATAGGAGAGTCCACCTACAATGAGCAGTTCTTC
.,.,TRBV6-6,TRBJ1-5,CASTTRLGGYSNQPQHF,TGTGCCAGCACCACTAGGTTGGGTGGCTATAGCAATCAGCCCCAGCATTTT
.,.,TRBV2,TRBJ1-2,CASSEIEGEYGYTF,TGTGCCAGCAGTGAAATTGAGGGGGAGTATGGCTACACCTTC
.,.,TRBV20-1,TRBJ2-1,CSVLPLSGASYNEQFF,TGCAGTGTCCTTCCCCTTTCGGGGGCTTCCTACAATGAGCAGTTCTTC
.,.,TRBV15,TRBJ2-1,CATSTPPVREQFF,TGTGCCACCAGCACTCCCCCCGTTAGGGAGCAGTTCTTC
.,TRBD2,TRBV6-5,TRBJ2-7,CASSTGLGGIEQYF,TGTGCCAGCAGTACGGGTCTCGGGGGGATCGAGCAGTACTTC
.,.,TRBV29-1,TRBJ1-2,CSVGVGRVRDRDYGYTF,TGCAGCGTTGGAGTAGGGAGGGTTCGTGACAGAGACTATGGCTACACCTTC
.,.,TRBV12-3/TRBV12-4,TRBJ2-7,CASSGASMDLYEQYF,TGTGCCAGCAGTGGGGCATCGATGGACCTCTACGAGCAGTACTTC
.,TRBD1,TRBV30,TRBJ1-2,CAWSVGGGRGRFRYTF,TGTGCCTGGAGTGTGGGAGGGGGCAGGGGCCGTTTTCGCTACACCTTC
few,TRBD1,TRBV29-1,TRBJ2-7,CSAESGYRGSYEQYF,TGCAGCGCCGAGAGTGGGTACAGGGGTTCCTACGAGCAGTACTTC
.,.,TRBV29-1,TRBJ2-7,CSVHGDTYEQYF,TGCAGCGTTCACGGGGATACCTACGAGCAGTACTTC
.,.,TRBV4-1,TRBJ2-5,CASSQDGRSLQETQYF,TGCGCCAGCAGCCAAGATGGGCGCAGCCTCCAAGAGACCCAGTACTTC
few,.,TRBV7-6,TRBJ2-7,CASSLDSSYPYEQYF,TGTGCCAGCAGCTTAGATTCGAGTTATCCCTACGAGCAGTACTTC
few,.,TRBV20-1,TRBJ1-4,CSAKESQLFF,TGCAGTGCTAAGGAGTCTCAACTGTTTTTT
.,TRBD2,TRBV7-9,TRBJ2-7,CASSSFLAGGREQYF,TGTGCCAGCAGCTCTTTCCTAGCGGGAGGAAGGGAGCAGTACTTC
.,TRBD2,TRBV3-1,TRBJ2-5,CASSPPGLAGEIEETQYF,TGTGCCAGCAGCCCCCCGGGACTAGCGGGGGAAATTGAGGAGACCCAGTACTTC